The 2 T cell receptor beta chains listed next were all sequenced from one sample in a study of vaccination and CD4 T cells after COVID-19 (dated by TCRdb to 2021 to 2024). No antigens are known for them. Explained via the paper, the treatment or condition label denotes: roughly 11-day PBMC culture with coronavirus spike peptide pools or control peptides (ViraFEST assay). CD4+ T cells from unexposed donors were collected before the COVID-19 pandemic (2011-2018). Library generation was performed with PCR. The reads were generated on an Illumina iSeq 100. DNA from cultured CD4+ T cells was subjected to TCR sequencing with the Oncomine TCR Beta short-read assay at the Johns Hopkins FTIC core. TCRdb reprocessing: public reads trimmed at Q25 with fastp, clones called with MiXCR, in-frame beta chains kept. CDR3 protein duplicates are merged, each entry listing the most common genes and DNA. The sample table holds approximately 5,000 distinct CDR3 sequences, of which 30% to 35% were seen once. 26% of the sample comes from the top ten.

Material for sequencing was CD4+ T cells from blood, cultured in vitro. Source of these receptors: a human donor in good health.

This chain links TRBV12-3 or TRBV12-4 with TRBJ1-2; 7 nucleotides match TRBD1. This CDR3 is 15 amino acids long. Trimming removed 4 bases from V and 2 bases from J; junction bases left unmatched: 7. The CDR3 DNA reads as TGTGCCAGCAGTTACCAGGACAGGTTGAACTATGGCTACACCTTC. It translates to CASSYQDRLNYGYTF.

This clonotype was seen once. V gene TRBV6-1 combines with J gene TRBJ2-3, with 8 positions matching TRBD2. With 1 base clipped from V and 4 bases from J, the junction kept 4 bases outside the gene matches. Germline assignment: CDR1 MNHNS and CDR2 SASEGT. CDR3 length: 15 residues. The CDR3 spells CASSEVSSGADTQYF. DNA for the CDR3: TGTGCCAGCAGTGAAGTGAGTAGCGGGGCAGATACGCAGTATTTT.